These T cell receptor beta chains were read from a single sample in a study of neurological immune-mediated disorders. Each CDR3 protein gets one entry after TCRdb re-called the 5' RACE reads with MiXCR. The table lists about 30,000 distinct CDR3 sequences, 12% of them singletons. The sequencing input was PBMCs. Source of these receptors: a woman aged 55-70 years in good health. Both conserved end residues are part of each CDR3. The D gene is left open where the match is weak. Part of the rows lack a size; the others show once, few, many or a class for expanded clones.

NA	TRBV5-1	TRBJ1-1	many	TGCGCCAGCAGCTTGCAGGCGAGTATGAACACTGAAGCTTTCTTT	CASSLQASMNTEAFF
NA	TRBV2	TRBJ2-5	many	TGTGCCAGCAGCGTTAGCGAGACCCAGTACTTC	CASSVSETQYF
TRBD1	TRBV7-9	TRBJ2-7	many	TGTGCCAGCAGCAACCGACAGGGTCGGTACGAGCAGTACTTC	CASSNRQGRYEQYF
NA	TRBV7-3	TRBJ2-1	many	TGTGCCAGCAGCTTAGTAGGAATAAATGAGCAGTTCTTC	CASSLVGINEQFF
TRBD2	TRBV7-2	TRBJ2-2	many	TGTGCCAGCAGCTTTCGCCCCGTATACGTCGTCGGGGGGGGTAACACCGGGGAGCTGTTTTTT	CASSFRPVYVVGGGNTGELFF
TRBD1	TRBV12-3/TRBV12-4	TRBJ1-4	NA	TGTGCCAGTAGATGCACAGGGGGCGGTAATGAAAAACTGTTTTTT	CASRCTGGGNEKLFF
TRBD2	TRBV20-1	TRBJ2-3	many	TGCAGTGCTAGCGCCGGGCGGCGCGGGGGGGACACAGATACGCAGTATTTT	CSASAGRRGGDTDTQYF
TRBD2	TRBV20-1	TRBJ2-3	many	TGCAGTGCTAGAGATCCCCGGGGGGGCACAGATACGCAGTATTTT	CSARDPRGGTDTQYF
TRBD1	TRBV12-3/TRBV12-4	TRBJ1-1	many	TGTGCCAGCAGACTAGACAGGGTAGGGACTGAAGCTTTCTTT	CASRLDRVGTEAFF
TRBD1	TRBV5-1	TRBJ2-3	medium-sized	TGCGCCAGCTCCGACTCAGGGGGTCCAGATACGCAGTATTTT	CASSDSGGPDTQYF
NA	TRBV7-2	TRBJ2-3	many	TGTGCCAGCAGCTTAGCTAGCGCAACAGATACGCAGTATTTT	CASSLASATDTQYF
NA	TRBV4-1	TRBJ2-5	many	TGCGCCAGCAGCCAAGACCCAGGGGAAGGGCAAGAGACCCAGTACTTC	CASSQDPGEGQETQYF
NA	TRBV7-8	TRBJ1-4	many	TGTGCCAGCAGCTTTACGGACAGCTCGAATGAAAAACTGTTTTTT	CASSFTDSSNEKLFF
NA	TRBV5-1	TRBJ1-3	many	TGCGCCAGCAGCTCGACAGGATCTGGAAACACCATATATTTT	CASSSTGSGNTIYF
NA	TRBV6-4	TRBJ2-1	many	TGTGCCAGCAGTGACCTCGGGGTCAATGAGCAGTTCTTC	CASSDLGVNEQFF
NA	TRBV24-1	TRBJ2-3	many	TGTGCCACCTCAGGGACGCCGGCAGATACGCAGTATTTT	CATSGTPADTQYF
TRBD1	TRBV7-7	TRBJ2-3	many	TGTGCCAGCAGCCCGACAGGGCATCACACAGATACGCAGTATTTT	CASSPTGHHTDTQYF
NA	TRBV20-1	TRBJ2-5	many	TGCAGTGCCCATGGAGAGACCCAGTACTTC	CSAHGETQYF
NA	TRBV7-2	TRBJ2-5	many	TGTGCCAGCAGCTTAGTCCGGGGAGAGACCCAGTACTTC	CASSLVRGETQYF
NA	TRBV20-1	TRBJ2-4	many	TGCAGTGCTAGAGAGGCGGGGGCATCCAAAAACATTCAGTACTTC	CSAREAGASKNIQYF
NA	TRBV5-1	TRBJ1-2	many	TGCGCCAGCAGCTTGGGTCCAGGGGAAGATAATGGCTACACCTTC	CASSLGPGEDNGYTF
TRBD2	TRBV4-2	TRBJ2-1	NA	TGTGCCAGCAGCCCCGGACTAGCGAGGAACAATGAGCAGTTCTTC	CASSPGLARNNEQFF
NA	TRBV9	TRBJ2-1	many	TGTGCCAGCAGCGTAGGGCAGAATAATGAGCAGTTCTTC	CASSVGQNNEQFF
NA	TRBV6-2/TRBV6-3	TRBJ2-7	many	TGTGCCAGCAGTTTCGAAACAGACCCCTACGAGCAGTACTTC	CASSFETDPYEQYF
NA	TRBV3-1	TRBJ2-2	many	TGTGCCAGCAGCCACCGGACCGGGGAGCTGTTTTTT	CASSHRTGELFF
NA	TRBV12-3/TRBV12-4	TRBJ1-6	many	TGTGCCAGCAGCCAAGGGGCTTATGGTCACTCAGCCCTCCACTTT	CASSQGAYGHSALHF
TRBD2	TRBV19	TRBJ2-5	many	TGTGCCAGTAGTGCCCTAGGGACTAGCGGGGGCCAAGAGACCCAGTACTTC	CASSALGTSGGQETQYF